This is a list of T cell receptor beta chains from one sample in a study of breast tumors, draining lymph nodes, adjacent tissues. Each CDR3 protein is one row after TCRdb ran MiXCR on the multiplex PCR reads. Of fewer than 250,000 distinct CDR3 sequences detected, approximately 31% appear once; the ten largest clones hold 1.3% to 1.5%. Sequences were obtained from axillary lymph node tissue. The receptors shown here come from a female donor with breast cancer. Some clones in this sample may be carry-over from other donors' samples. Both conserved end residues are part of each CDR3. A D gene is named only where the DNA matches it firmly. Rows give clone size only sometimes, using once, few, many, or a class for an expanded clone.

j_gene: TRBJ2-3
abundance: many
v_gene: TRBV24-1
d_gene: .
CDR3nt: TGTGCCACCAGTGATTTGGCCCCTGACCCTACCGCCACACTTAGCACAGATACGCAGTATTTT
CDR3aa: CATSDLAPDPTATLSTDTQYF

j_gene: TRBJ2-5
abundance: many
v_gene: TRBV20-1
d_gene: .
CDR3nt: TGCAGTGCTAGAAAGGGATTGGACCAAGAGACCCAGTACTTC
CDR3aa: CSARKGLDQETQYF

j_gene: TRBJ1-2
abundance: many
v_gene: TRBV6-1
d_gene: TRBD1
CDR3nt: TGTGCCAGCCGGACAGGGGGACCAGCTAACTATGGCTACACCTTC
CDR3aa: CASRTGGPANYGYTF

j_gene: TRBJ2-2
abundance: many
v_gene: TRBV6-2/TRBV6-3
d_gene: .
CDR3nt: TGTGCCAGCAGTCAATCCGGGGAGCTGTTTTTT
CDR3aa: CASSQSGELFF

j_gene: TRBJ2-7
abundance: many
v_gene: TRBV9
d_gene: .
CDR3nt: TGTGCCAGCAGCGTAGGTGACAGGCCCTACGAGCAGTACTTC
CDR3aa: CASSVGDRPYEQYF

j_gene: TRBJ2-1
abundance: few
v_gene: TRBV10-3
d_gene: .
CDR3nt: TGTGCCATCAGTGAGTGGGCGCGGTTCAGCGACAATGAGCAGTTCTTC
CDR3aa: CAISEWARFSDNEQFF

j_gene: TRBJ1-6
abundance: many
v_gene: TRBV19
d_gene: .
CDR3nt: TGTGCCAGTAGTCGGTCCCCGACCACGAGTTCACCCCTCCACTTT
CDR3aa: CASSRSPTTSSPLHF

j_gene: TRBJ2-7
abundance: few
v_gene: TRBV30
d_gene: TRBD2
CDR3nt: TGTGCCTGGACTTTTGCCGGGACTAGCGGGAGAATCCCCTACGAGCAGTACTTC
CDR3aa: CAWTFAGTSGRIPYEQYF

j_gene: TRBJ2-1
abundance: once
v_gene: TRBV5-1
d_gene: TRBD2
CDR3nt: TGCGCCAGCAGCTTGGGGGGACTAGCGGGAGACATCTACAATGAGCAGTTCTTC
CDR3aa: CASSLGGLAGDIYNEQFF

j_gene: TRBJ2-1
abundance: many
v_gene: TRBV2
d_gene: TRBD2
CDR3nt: TGTGCCAGCATTCCCCTCTTGAATAGCGGGAGCTCCTACAATGAGCAGTTCTTC
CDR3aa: CASIPLLNSGSSYNEQFF

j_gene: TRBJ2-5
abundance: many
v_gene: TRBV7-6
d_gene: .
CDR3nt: TGTGCCAGCCAGAGGCGGACCCAAGAGACCCAGTACTTC
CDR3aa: CASQRRTQETQYF

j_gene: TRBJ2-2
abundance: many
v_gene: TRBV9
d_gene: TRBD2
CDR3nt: TGTGCCAGCAGCGTAGATTTGTGGGGACTAGCGGGAAAAGAGAACACCGGGGAGCTGTTTTTT
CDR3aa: CASSVDLWGLAGKENTGELFF

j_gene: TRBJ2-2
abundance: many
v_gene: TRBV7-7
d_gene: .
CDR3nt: TGTGCTAGCAGCCCCGAAGGGGGGGGCACCGGGGAGCTGTTTTTT
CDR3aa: CASSPEGGGTGELFF

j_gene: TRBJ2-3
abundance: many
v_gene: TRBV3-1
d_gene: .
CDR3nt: TGTGCCAGCAGCCAAGACTTTCTCGACACAGATACGCAGTATTTT
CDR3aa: CASSQDFLDTDTQYF

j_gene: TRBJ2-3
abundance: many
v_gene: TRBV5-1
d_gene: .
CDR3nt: TGCGCCAGCAGCTCGGACACAGATACGCAGTATTTT
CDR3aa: CASSSDTDTQYF

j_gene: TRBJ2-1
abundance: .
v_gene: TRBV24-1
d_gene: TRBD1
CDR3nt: TGTGCCACCAGTGATGGTGGACAGGGGGCGCGCAATGAGCAGTTCTTC
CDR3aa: CATSDGGQGARNEQFF

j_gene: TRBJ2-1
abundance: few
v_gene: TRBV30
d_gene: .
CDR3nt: TGTGCCTGGAGTGGGTTTTTTACAGGGCTTTCGCAGTTCTTC
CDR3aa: CAWSGFFTGLSQFF

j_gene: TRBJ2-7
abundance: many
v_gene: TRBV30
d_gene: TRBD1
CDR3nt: TGTGCCTGGGGCCAGGGACAGGGGGCCTACGAGCAGTACTTC
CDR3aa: CAWGQGQGAYEQYF

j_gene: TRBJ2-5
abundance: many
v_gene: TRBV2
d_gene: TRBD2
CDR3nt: TGTGCCAGCAACCTAGCGGGAGAGACCCAGTACTTC
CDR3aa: CASNLAGETQYF

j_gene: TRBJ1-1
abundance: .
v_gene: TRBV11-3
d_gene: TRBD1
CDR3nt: TGTGCCAGCAGCTTTGGAGGCCAGGGGGTAACTGAAGCTTTCTTT
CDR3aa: CASSFGGQGVTEAFF

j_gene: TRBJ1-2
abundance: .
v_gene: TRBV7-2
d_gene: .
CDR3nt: TGTGCCAGCAGTGGGATAGGAGCTAACTATGGCTACACCTTC
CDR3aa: CASSGIGANYGYTF

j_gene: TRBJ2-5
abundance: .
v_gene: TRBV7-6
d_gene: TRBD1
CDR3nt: TGTGCCAGCAGCTCCACCCTCCGGACAGGGAACGGCTACGCGGGACAGGGGGGGATAGAGACCCAGTACTTC
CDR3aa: CASSSTLRTGNGYAGQGGIETQYF

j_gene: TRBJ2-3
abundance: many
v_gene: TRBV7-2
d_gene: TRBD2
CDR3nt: TGTGCCAGCAGCTTAAAACCACTAGCGAGCACAGATACGCAGTATTTT
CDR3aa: CASSLKPLASTDTQYF

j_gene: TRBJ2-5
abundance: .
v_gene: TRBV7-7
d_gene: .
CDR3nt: TGTGCTAGCAGCTTATCAGGGGTCCAAGAGACCCAGTACTTC
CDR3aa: CASSLSGVQETQYF

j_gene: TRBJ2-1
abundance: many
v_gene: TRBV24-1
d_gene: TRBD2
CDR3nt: TGTGCCACCAGTGATTGGACTAGCGGGGGCTATAAGGGGCAGTTCTTC
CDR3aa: CATSDWTSGGYKGQFF

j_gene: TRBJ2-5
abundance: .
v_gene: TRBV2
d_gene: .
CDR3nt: TGTGCCAGCACGGCCCGCGAGACCCAGTACTTC
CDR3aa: CASTARETQYF

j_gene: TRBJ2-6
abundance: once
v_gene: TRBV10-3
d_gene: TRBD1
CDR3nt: TGTGCCATCAGTGAGGGGACAGGGAGCATGGTAGAGGCCAACGTCCTGACTTTC
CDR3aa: CAISEGTGSMVEANVLTF

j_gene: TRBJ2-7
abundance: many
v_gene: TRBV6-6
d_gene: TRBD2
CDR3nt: TGTGCCAGCAGCAAATCCGGGGGACTAGGAGGCCGGGGGTACGAGCAGTACTTC
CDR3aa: CASSKSGGLGGRGYEQYF

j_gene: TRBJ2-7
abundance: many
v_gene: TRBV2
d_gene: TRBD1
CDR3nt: TGTGCCAGCATAGGGGGCGGAAAGCAGTACTTC
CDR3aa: CASIGGGKQYF

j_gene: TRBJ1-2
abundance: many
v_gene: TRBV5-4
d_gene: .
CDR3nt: TGTGCCAGCAGCTTTGGCAGGTCTGGCTACACCTTC
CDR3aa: CASSFGRSGYTF

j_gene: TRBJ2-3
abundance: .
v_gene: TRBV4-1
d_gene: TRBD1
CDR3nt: TGCGCCAGCAGCCAAGACCTCTGGGACAGGGCGAGCACAGATACGCAGTATTTT
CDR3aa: CASSQDLWDRASTDTQYF

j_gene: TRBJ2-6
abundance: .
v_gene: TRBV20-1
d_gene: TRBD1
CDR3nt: TGCAGTGCCCTGGGGACAGGGAGGGGGGCCAACGTCCTGACTTTC
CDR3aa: CSALGTGRGANVLTF

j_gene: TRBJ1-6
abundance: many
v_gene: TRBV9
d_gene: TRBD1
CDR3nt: TGTGCCAGCAGCCTTGGGACAGGGGGTAATTCACCCCTCCACTTT
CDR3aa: CASSLGTGGNSPLHF

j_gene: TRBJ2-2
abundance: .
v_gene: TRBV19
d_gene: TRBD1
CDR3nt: TGTGCCAGTAGTATAGGGGGACAGGCCGTCGCCGGGGAGCTGTTTTTT
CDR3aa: CASSIGGQAVAGELFF

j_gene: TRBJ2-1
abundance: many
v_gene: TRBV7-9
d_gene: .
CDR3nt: TGTGCCAGCAGCTTAATCGGGCGGAGTCGCTCCTACAATGAGCAGTTCTTC
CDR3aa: CASSLIGRSRSYNEQFF

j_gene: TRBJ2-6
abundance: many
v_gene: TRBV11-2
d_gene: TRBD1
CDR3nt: TGTGCCAGCAGCTTAGATCAACAGGGGACATGGGCTGGGGCCAACGTCCTGACTTTC
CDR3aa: CASSLDQQGTWAGANVLTF

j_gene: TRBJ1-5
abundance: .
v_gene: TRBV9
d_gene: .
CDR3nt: TGTGCCAGCAGCGAGAGCGGGAATCCCAATCAGCCCCAGCATTTT
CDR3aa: CASSESGNPNQPQHF

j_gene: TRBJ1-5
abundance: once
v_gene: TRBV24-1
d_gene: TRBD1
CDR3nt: TGTGCCATTCCAGGGGGATATCAGCCCCAGCATTTT
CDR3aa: CAIPGGYQPQHF

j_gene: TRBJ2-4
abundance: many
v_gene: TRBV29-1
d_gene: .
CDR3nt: TGCAGCGTTGAGTGGGGTACCAAAAACATTCAGTACTTC
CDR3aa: CSVEWGTKNIQYF

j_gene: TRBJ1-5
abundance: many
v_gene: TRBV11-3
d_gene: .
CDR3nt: TGTGCCAGCAGCTTAAACAGGGAGCAGCCCCAGCATTTT
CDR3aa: CASSLNREQPQHF

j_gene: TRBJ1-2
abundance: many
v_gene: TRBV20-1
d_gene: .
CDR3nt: TGCAGTGCTAGTCCCTCCGCCTACGGCTACACCTTC
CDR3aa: CSASPSAYGYTF

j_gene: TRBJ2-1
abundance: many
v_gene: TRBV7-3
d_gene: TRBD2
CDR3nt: TGTGCCAGCAGCTTGGGACTAGTATCGGTGGGTGAGCAGTTCTTC
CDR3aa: CASSLGLVSVGEQFF